A selection of T cell receptor beta chains follows, all from one sample in a study of cytomegalovirus exposure and HLA in healthy donors. Using immunoSEQ multiplex PCR, the repertoire was profiled, and TCRdb retains in-frame clones only, with some absent. The sample contains about 140,000 clones, nearly 70% of which appear only once. The sample was PBMCs. The origin of the receptors is a man aged 25-45 years in good health and CMV-seropositive. CDR3s leave out the opening cysteine and the closing phenylalanine or tryptophan. D genes are given only for firm matches.

>TRBJ2-3|-|TRBV10-3
AISSTAGAGTDTQY
>TRBJ2-3|TRBD1|TRBV2
ASSVEQGRTDTQY
>TRBJ2-7|TRBD1|TRBV15
ATSGQGDSYEQY
>TRBJ1-2|TRBD1|TRBV7-9
ASSETGPSNYGYT
>TRBJ2-7|-|TRBV10-3
AIRGQSDYEQY
>TRBJ1-3|-|TRBV9
ASSPRERGNTIY
>TRBJ2-2|-|TRBV5-5
ASSLVAGGTGELF
>TRBJ2-7|TRBD1|TRBV7-9
ASSSYTGTGDYEQY
>TRBJ1-1|TRBD1|TRBV27
ASQQGASSGEAF
>TRBJ2-2|-|TRBV29-1
SVGIGTQYTGELF
>TRBJ2-7|TRBD1|TRBV6-1
ASRRDRLYEQY
>TRBJ1-1|TRBD1|TRBV6-5
ASSYQQGMNTEAF
>TRBJ1-5|TRBD1|TRBV6-5
ASSRTGGQPQH
>TRBJ1-2|-|TRBV4-1
ASSPQPDTNYGYT
>TRBJ2-1|TRBD2|TRBV10-3
AITRTSGGTYNEQF
>TRBJ2-3|-|TRBV5-1
ASSLGLGTDTQY
>TRBJ2-1|-|TRBV6-5
ASSWSESYNEQF
>TRBJ2-6|-|TRBV18
ASSNSFYGANVLT